The 16 T cell receptor beta chains presented below share a single source sample, sequenced in a study of cytomegalovirus exposure and HLA in healthy donors. The primer mix had 60 Vbeta and 13 Jbeta primers. TCRdb's table, derived via immunoSEQ multiplex PCR, lists solely in-frame clones and lacks some. The sample carries 200,000 or so clones, 84% recorded once. Material for sequencing was PBMCs. Receptor source: a boy between 10 and 17 years old in good health and CMV-seronegative.

CDR3: CASSRNYGYTF. The CDR3 DNA reads TGTGCCAGCAGCCGTAATTATGGCTACACCTTC. This chain links TRBV7-2 with TRBJ1-2, with D hard to call. Germline loops: CDR1 SGHTA, CDR2 FQGNSA. V was clipped by 5 bases and J by 5 bases, with 6 bases between them. The CDR3 is 11 residues long. The variable domain in full, with the rest retrieved from reference TRBV7-2 and TRBJ1-2, is GAGVSQSPSNKVTEKGKDVELRCDPISGHTALYWYRQSLGQGLEFLIYFQGNSAPDKSGLPSDRFSAERTGGSVSTLTIQRTQQEDSAVYLCASSRNYGYTFGSGTRLTVV.

V is TRBV9 and J is TRBJ2-1, with 8 positions matching TRBD2. Per germline, CDR1 SGDLS and CDR2 YYNGEE. With 0 bases clipped from V and 8 bases from J, the junction kept 10 bases outside the gene matches. This CDR3 is built from 16 residues. CDR3 loop: CASSVEFGRALDEQFF. The DNA of the CDR3 is TGTGCCAGCAGCGTAGAGTTCGGGAGGGCCCTTGATGAGCAGTTCTTC. Full variable domain (outside the CDR3, taken from reference TRBV9 and TRBJ2-1): DSGVTQTPKHLITATGQRVTLRCSPRSGDLSVYWYQQSLDQGLQFLIQYYNGEERAKGNILERFSAQQFPDLHSELNLSSLELGDSALYFCASSVEFGRALDEQFFGPGTRLTVL.

The chain joins TRBV6-6 to TRBJ1-2; 9 bases match TRBD1. CDR1 MNHNY and CDR2 SVGAGI come from the germline V gene (reference sequence). V lost 7 bases and J lost 7; bases outside the gene matches: 16. The CDR3 covers 16 residues. The CDR3 here is CASTEGQGQGFSGYTF. The CDR3 DNA reads TGTGCCAGCACCGAGGGCCAGGGACAGGGTTTTTCTGGCTACACCTTC.

With regard to this clone: Mismatch with germline at one junction end may stem from a read error. V usage is TRBV19 and J usage is TRBJ1-1; D unresolved. The CDR3 extends over 15 amino acids. In germline, CDR1 is LNHDA, CDR2 SQIVND (reference sequence). For the CDR3, the DNA is TGTGCCAGTAGTATCTTCGGGGTTCAGAACGCTGAAGCTTTCTTT. This encodes CASSIFGVQNAEAFF.

This clone was seen only a few times. The chain uses TRBV7-6 and TRBJ2-5, with TRBD2 as a possible D gene (5 bases). Germline V lookup: CDR1 SGHVS, CDR2 FNYEAQ. Trimming left V 4 bases short and J 9 bases short, with 15 bases between. This CDR3 spans 13 amino acids. DNA for the CDR3: TGTGCCAGCAGCTCCGGGAAGATGGAGGCCCAGTACTTC. This codes for CASSSGKMEAQYF. Complete variable domain (other parts from reference TRBV7-6 and TRBJ2-5): GAGVSQSPRYKVTKRGQDVALRCDPISGHVSLYWYRQALGQGPEFLTYFNYEAQQDKSGLPNDRFSAERPEGSISTLTIQRTEQRDSAMYRCASSSGKMEAQYFGPGTRLLVL.

The chain is built from TRBV7-6 and TRBJ2-1, with 9 positions matching TRBD1. The CDR3 loop spans 14 amino acids. The V segment lost 5 bases and the J segment 5 bases; nucleotides outside the gene matches: 4. The germline CDR1 and CDR2 sequences are SGHVS and FNYEAQ. The DNA of the CDR3 is TGTGCCAGCAGCCGGGACAGGGTAAACAATGAGCAGTTCTTC. This codes for CASSRDRVNNEQFF. Complete variable domain (other parts from reference TRBV7-6 and TRBJ2-1): GAGVSQSPRYKVTKRGQDVALRCDPISGHVSLYWYRQALGQGPEFLTYFNYEAQQDKSGLPNDRFSAERPEGSISTLTIQRTEQRDSAMYRCASSRDRVNNEQFFGPGTRLTVL.

The CDR3 DNA follows: TGTGCCAGCAGTGATGGGACAGGCCCGAACACCGGGGAGCTGTTTTTT. Its protein is CASSDGTGPNTGELFF. The chain employs TRBV25-1 and TRBJ2-2, with TRBD1 matching 8 bases. CDR1 and CDR2 (germline): MGHDK, SYGVNS. This CDR3 is 16 amino acids long. V gave up 3 bases and J gave up 0 bases; unmatched junction bases: 3.

The V and J genes are TRBV11-2 and TRBJ2-1; D is perhaps TRBD2 (5 bases). The length of the CDR3 is 15 residues. V lost 1 base and J lost 4, with 11 bases in between. CDR1 and CDR2 from the germline V gene are SGHAT and FQNNGV. CDR3 bases: TGTGCCAGCAGCTTAGTACCAGCGGTATACAATGAGCAGTTCTTC. It translates to CASSLVPAVYNEQFF.

This clone was seen a handful of times. The J gene is TRBJ1-1, the V gene TRBV5-6; the D is unclear. V was cut by 0 bases and J by 3 bases, with 3 bases left in between. Germline V CDR1 and CDR2: SGHDT, YYEEEE. The CDR3 runs 12 residues. The CDR3 DNA sequence: TGTGCCAGCAGCTTGGCGGACACTGAAGCTTTCTTT. Translated, it gives CASSLADTEAFF.

The chain couples TRBV5-4 to TRBJ2-5; D is possibly TRBD1 (5 bases). Per germline, CDR1 SGHNT and CDR2 YYREEE (reference sequence). The CDR3 sequence is 13 residues long. V lost 5 bases and J 7 bases, leaving 15 bases between the germline ends. CDR3 DNA: TGTGCCAGCAGGCAACAGGCCGGTGGGACCCAGTACTTC. This encodes CASRQQAGGTQYF.

The CDR3 DNA reads as TGTGCCAGCAGCCTTCGACTAGCGGGAACAGAGACCCAGTACTTC. This codes for CASSLRLAGTETQYF. The chain uses TRBV28 and TRBJ2-5, with TRBD2 matching over 11 bases. Per germline, CDR1 MDHEN and CDR2 SYDVKM. The trim removed 6 bases at V and 4 bases at J, leaving 7 bases unmatched. This CDR3 has 15 residues.

V and J are TRBV7-8 and TRBJ2-3, with a possible D match to TRBD2 (5 bases). This CDR3 is 17 amino acids long. Germline loops: CDR1 SGHVS, CDR2 FQNEAQ. Trimming shortened V by 6 bases and J by 0 bases, and 19 bases separated the two germline ends. This chain's CDR3 is CASRNPKARRSTDTQYF. As DNA, the CDR3 is TGTGCCAGCAGGAACCCCAAAGCGAGGAGGAGCACAGATACGCAGTATTTT.

V gene TRBV7-9 combines with J gene TRBJ1-1; the D gene is possibly TRBD1 (5 bases). The germline CDR1 and CDR2 sequences are SEHNR and FQNEAQ (reference sequence). V dropped 0 bases and J dropped 4 bases, with 9 bases sitting between them. The CDR3 spans 14 residues. CDR3 in DNA: TGTGCCAGCAGCTTAGCGGAGGGGAGCACTGAAGCTTTCTTT. It encodes CASSLAEGSTEAFF.

This sequence joins TRBV29-1 and TRBJ2-1; 7 bases line up with TRBD2. Germline CDR1 reads SQVTM; CDR2 reads ANQGSEA. The CDR3 consists of 12 residues. The junction had 3 bases not matched to a gene; V was cut back by 4 bases and J by 6 bases. CDR3 nucleotide sequence: TGCAGCGTTGGGGACTACTGCAATGAGCAGTTCTTC. Residues: CSVGDYCNEQFF.

This CDR3 reads CAWRQENYGYTF. The DNA of the CDR3 is TGTGCCTGGAGACAGGAGAACTATGGCTACACCTTC. The chain links TRBV30 to TRBJ1-2, with D possibly matching TRBD1 (5 bases). CDR1 is GTSNPN, CDR2 SVGIG, per germline (reference sequence). This CDR3 has 12 residues. Trimming pared 3 bases from V and 2 bases from J, leaving 7 bases between.

This clone occurred once. The V gene is TRBV6-5, the J gene TRBJ2-3; TRBD1 matches at 8 bases. V gave up 2 bases and J gave up 12 bases; unmatched junction bases: 7. Germline loops: CDR1 MNHEY, CDR2 SVGAGI. The length of the CDR3 is 13 residues. The CDR3 DNA sequence: TGTGCCAGCAGTTACGCGAGGACAGGGCCTCAGTATTTT. Protein: CASSYARTGPQYF.